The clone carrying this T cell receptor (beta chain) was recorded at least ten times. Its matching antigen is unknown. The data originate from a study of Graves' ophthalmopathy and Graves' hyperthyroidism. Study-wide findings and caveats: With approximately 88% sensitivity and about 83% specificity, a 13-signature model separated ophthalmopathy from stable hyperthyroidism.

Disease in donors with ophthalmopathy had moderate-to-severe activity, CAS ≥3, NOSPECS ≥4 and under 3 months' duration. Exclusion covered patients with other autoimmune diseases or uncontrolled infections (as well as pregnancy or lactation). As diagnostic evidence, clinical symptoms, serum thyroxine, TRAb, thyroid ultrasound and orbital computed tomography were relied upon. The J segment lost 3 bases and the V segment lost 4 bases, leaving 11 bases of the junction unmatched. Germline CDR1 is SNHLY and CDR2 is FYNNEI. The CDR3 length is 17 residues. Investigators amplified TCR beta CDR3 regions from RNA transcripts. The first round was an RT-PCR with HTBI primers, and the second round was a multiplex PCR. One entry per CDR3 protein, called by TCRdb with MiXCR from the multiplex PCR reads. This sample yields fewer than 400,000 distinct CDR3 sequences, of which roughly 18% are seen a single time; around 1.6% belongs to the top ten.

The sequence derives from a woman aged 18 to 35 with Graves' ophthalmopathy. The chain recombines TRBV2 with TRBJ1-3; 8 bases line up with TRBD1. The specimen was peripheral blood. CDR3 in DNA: TGTGCCAGCAGTGGGACAGGGTTGAATCTTTATGGAAACACCATATATTTT. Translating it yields CASSGTGLNLYGNTIYF.